This T cell receptor beta chain was sequenced during a study of identical twins. Germline lookup yields CDR1 MNHNY and CDR2 SVGAGI (reference sequence). The CDR3 loop spans 13 amino acids. Trimming pared 1 base from V and 4 bases from J, leaving 6 bases between. Study findings and constraints: Out-of-frame beta chain sequences displayed weaker excess sharing between twins. Conclusions relied on cross-sectional statistical analysis, not following the same donors. Out-of-frame TCR alpha sharing observed in monozygotic twins exceeded model estimates.

Each CDR3 protein is one row after TCRdb ran MiXCR on the 5' RACE reads. Of 300,000 to 400,000 distinct CDR3 sequences listed, roughly 12% were seen once; the top ten hold 7.2%. A note on this clonotype: Its cognate antigen is unknown.

These same data were also listed under a study on yellow fever vaccine responses in identical twins.

The sequenced sample was CD8+ T cells sorted from blood. This chain joins TRBV6-6 and TRBJ2-3, with no clear D. The TCR sequence derives from a woman aged 18-35 years in good health. CDR3 DNA: TGTGCCAGCAGTTACTTGGCCTCAGATACGCAGTATTTT. Amino acids: CASSYLASDTQYF.